Below are 20 T cell receptor beta chains sequenced from a single sample in a study of blood T cell repertoires in COVID-19. Here immunoSEQ multiplex PCR was the method, and the copy in TCRdb shows in-frame clones only, minus some. The sample yields under 300,000 clones, about 93% seen once. The sequenced material came from PBMCs or T cells enriched from blood (not recorded which). Source of these receptors: a woman aged 18-29 years who had recovered from COVID-19.

V gene TRBV15 combines with J gene TRBJ1-4; 7 nucleotides align to TRBD1. CDR3 length: 15 amino acids. The V and J ends lost 4 bases and 7 bases, in that order; junction bases with no gene match: 9. The germline V gene encodes CDR1 LNHNV and CDR2 YYDKDF (reference sequence). The CDR3: CATSTETGIGEKLFF. Here the CDR3 DNA reads TGTGCCACCAGCACTGAGACAGGGATAGGTGAAAAACTGTTTTTT.

The rearrangement joins TRBV10-3 to TRBJ2-1; weak D call: TRBD2 (6 bases). Trimming took 6 bases from V and 9 from J, leaving 18 bases between them. This CDR3 is 14 amino acids long. Germline V gene lookup returns CDR1 ENHRY and CDR2 SYGVKD. The CDR3: CAIRGGVIDSEQFF. The CDR3 bases are TGTGCCATCAGGGGCGGGGTAATTGATAGTGAGCAGTTCTTC.

This rearrangement joins TRBV7-9 to TRBJ2-1; 12 bases align to TRBD2. From germline, CDR1 is SEHNR and CDR2 FQNEAQ (reference sequence). V dropped 1 base and J dropped 0; count of bases not matched to a gene: 1. CDR3 size: 17 residues. CDR3 in amino acids: CASSLELAGGSYNEQFF. DNA for the CDR3: TGTGCCAGCAGCTTAGAACTAGCGGGGGGCTCCTACAATGAGCAGTTCTTC.

This clone appeared a single time. The J gene is TRBJ2-1, the V gene TRBV10-2, with TRBD2 matching over 14 bases. Germline CDR1 WSHSY, CDR2 SAAADI. The CDR3 is made up of 16 amino acids. The ends lost 4 bases at V and 9 bases at J; junction bases unmatched: 8. The CDR3 loop reads CASSAPGLAGVGEQFF. In nucleotides, the CDR3 is TGCGCCAGCAGTGCCCCGGGACTAGCGGGAGTAGGTGAGCAGTTCTTC.

The chain couples TRBV5-1 to TRBJ2-5; 7 nucleotides agree with TRBD2. The CDR3 sequence is 15 residues long. The germline gives CDR1 SGHRS, CDR2 YFSETQ. Trimming removed 7 bases from V and 5 bases from J; junction bases left unmatched: 14. The chain's CDR3 is CASGQSGNGAETQYF. DNA for the CDR3: TGCGCCAGCGGCCAAAGCGGGAACGGCGCGGAGACCCAGTACTTC.

This rearrangement joins TRBV11-1 to TRBJ2-2; 7 bases are a match to TRBD1. The CDR3 is made up of 16 amino acids. Looked up from germline, CDR1 is SGHAT and CDR2 is FQDESV (reference sequence). V shed 0 bases and J 0 bases; nucleotides not matched to a gene: 1. The CDR3 spells CASSLAGGANTGELFF. In DNA, the CDR3 is TGTGCCAGCAGCTTAGCAGGGGGCGCGAACACCGGGGAGCTGTTTTTT.

This clone was counted once. The chain carries TRBV27 and TRBJ2-7, with 8 bases aligning to TRBD1. The CDR3 runs 14 residues. Germline V gene sequence: CDR1 MNHEY, CDR2 SMNVEV (reference sequence). V lost 5 bases to trimming and J lost 4 bases; unmatched junction nucleotides: 7. CDR3 sequence (DNA): TGTGCCAGCAGTGTCTCCCAGGGGGCTTACGAGCAGTACTTC. As protein: CASSVSQGAYEQYF.

The chain uses TRBV18 and TRBJ2-3; a possible D gene is TRBD2 (7 bases). The V and J ends lost 0 bases and 2 bases respectively, with 15 bases between them. This CDR3 region has 17 residues. CDR1 KGHSH and CDR2 LQKENI come from the germline V gene. CDR3 nucleotides: TGTGCCAGCTCACCACCGGCGGGGGCTTCCTTCACAGATACGCAGTATTTT. It translates to CASSPPAGASFTDTQYF.

The V and J genes are TRBV5-8 and TRBJ2-5; 11 bases map to TRBD2. This CDR3 is built from 15 residues. Germline V gene lookup returns CDR1 SGHTS and CDR2 YDEGEE. The V gene end was trimmed by 1 base and the J gene end by 4 bases; junction bases not matched to a gene: 3. CDR3: CASSLLAGGPETQYF. CDR3 DNA: TGTGCCAGCAGCTTGTTAGCGGGGGGGCCAGAGACCCAGTACTTC.

This sequence joins TRBV15 and TRBJ2-2; TRBD1 might be the D (6 bases). The CDR3 runs to 16 residues. Germline V CDR1 and CDR2: LNHNV, YYDKDF (reference sequence). Trimming pared 6 bases from V and 1 base from J, leaving 15 bases between. The CDR3 is CATRYKTGLNTGELFF. The CDR3 region has the DNA TGTGCCACCAGGTATAAAACAGGGTTGAACACCGGGGAGCTGTTTTTT.

This clone has only one observation. This rearrangement joins TRBV11-3 to TRBJ1-1; tentative D call: TRBD1 (6 bases). This CDR3 has 18 amino acids. Trimming removed 4 bases from V and 1 base from J, with 22 bases in between. Per the germline V gene, CDR1 is SGHNT and CDR2 is YENEEA. This CDR3 reads CASSYENRVEGGNTEAFF. The CDR3 DNA reads as TGTGCCAGCAGCTACGAAAACAGGGTAGAGGGTGGGAACACTGAAGCTTTCTTT. The whole variable domain, filled in from reference TRBV11-3 and TRBJ1-1, reads EAGVVQSPRYKIIEKKQPVAFWCNPISGHNTLYWYLQNLGQGPELLIRYENEEAVDDSQLPKDRFSAERLKGVDSTLKIQPAELGDSAVYLCASSYENRVEGGNTEAFFGQGTRLTVV.

The genes are TRBV27 and TRBJ2-5, with a tentative D call TRBD2 (5 bases). V lost 6 bases to trimming and J lost 2 bases, with 13 bases between them. Germline-derived CDR1 and CDR2 are MNHEY and SMNVEV (reference sequence). The CDR3 extends over 14 amino acids. CDR3 sequence (DNA): TGTGCCAGCAGGACGGAGGCGGGTCAAGAGACCCAGTACTTC. This codes for CASRTEAGQETQYF.

J is TRBJ1-1 and V is TRBV2; no definite D call. The germline CDR1 and CDR2 sequences are SNHLY and FYNNEI. There are 14 residues in the CDR3. The germline V and J ends were trimmed by 3 bases and 1 base, with 9 bases remaining between them. The CDR3 region is CASSDGRWNTEAFF. Here the CDR3 DNA reads TGTGCCAGCAGTGATGGTCGGTGGAACACTGAAGCTTTCTTT.

The chain has TRBV11-2 and TRBJ2-3; 10 nucleotides line up with TRBD2. J lost 1 base, V lost 3 bases, and 4 bases had no gene match. The germline V gene encodes CDR1 SGHAT and CDR2 FQNNGV. The CDR3 runs to 16 residues. The CDR3 DNA reads as TGTGCCAGCAGCTTGGGAGCGGGGGGGCGCACAGATACGCAGTATTTT. Amino acids: CASSLGAGGRTDTQYF.

The table lists this clone with a count of one. The CDR3 sequence: CASSYGRVAGAGETQYF. As DNA, the CDR3 is TGTGCCAGCAGTTACGGGAGGGTAGCGGGAGCAGGGGAGACCCAGTACTTC. This chain joins TRBV6-2 or TRBV6-3 and TRBJ2-5; TRBD2 agrees at 9 bases. The CDR3 extends over 17 amino acids. The ends lost 2 bases at V and 5 bases at J; junction bases unmatched: 12. Germline CDR1 reads MNHEY; CDR2 reads SVGEGT.

This rearrangement joins TRBV27 to TRBJ2-7; tentative D call: TRBD2 (5 bases). This CDR3 contains 15 residues. Trimming cost V 6 bases and J 1 base, with 16 bases left between them. Germline CDR1 and CDR2: MNHEY and SMNVEV (reference sequence). In nucleotides, the CDR3 is TGTGCCAGCAGCCCTCCCAGGACTGATTCCTACGAGCAGTACTTC. As protein: CASSPPRTDSYEQYF.

The chain is built from TRBV7-9 and TRBJ1-2; D ambiguous. The CDR3 is made up of 14 amino acids. V lost 1 base, J lost 5 bases, and 11 bases lay in between. Germline V lookup: CDR1 SEHNR, CDR2 FQNEAQ (reference sequence). The CDR3 sequence: CASSLGRESYGYTF. Written as DNA, the CDR3 is TGTGCCAGCAGCTTAGGGCGGGAAAGTTATGGCTACACCTTC.

V usage is TRBV29-1 and J usage is TRBJ1-1; D not resolved. This CDR3 is built from 15 residues. The V gene's germline CDR1 is SQVTM and CDR2 ANQGSEA. Trimming pared 5 bases from V and 4 bases from J, leaving 20 bases between. The CDR3 spells CSVLFSPGSGTEAFF. The CDR3 DNA sequence: TGCAGCGTTCTATTTTCCCCAGGCAGTGGCACTGAAGCTTTCTTT.

This chain joins TRBV12-3 or TRBV12-4 and TRBJ2-3, with D possibly matching TRBD2 (7 bases). This CDR3 region has 13 residues. V dropped 7 bases and J dropped 7 bases, with 15 bases sitting between them. The CDR3 DNA sequence: TGTGCCAGCACCCGCGGGGGACACAATACGCAGTATTTT. This encodes CASTRGGHNTQYF.

The J gene is TRBJ1-2, the V gene TRBV27; D may be TRBD1 (6 bases). Germline lookup yields CDR1 MNHEY and CDR2 SMNVEV (reference sequence). The CDR3 spans 14 residues. Trimming cost V 5 bases and J 6 bases, with 16 bases left between them. As DNA, the CDR3 is TGTGCCAGCAGTCTCTGGGGGTCAGGGGATGGCTACACCTTC. Its protein product is CASSLWGSGDGYTF.